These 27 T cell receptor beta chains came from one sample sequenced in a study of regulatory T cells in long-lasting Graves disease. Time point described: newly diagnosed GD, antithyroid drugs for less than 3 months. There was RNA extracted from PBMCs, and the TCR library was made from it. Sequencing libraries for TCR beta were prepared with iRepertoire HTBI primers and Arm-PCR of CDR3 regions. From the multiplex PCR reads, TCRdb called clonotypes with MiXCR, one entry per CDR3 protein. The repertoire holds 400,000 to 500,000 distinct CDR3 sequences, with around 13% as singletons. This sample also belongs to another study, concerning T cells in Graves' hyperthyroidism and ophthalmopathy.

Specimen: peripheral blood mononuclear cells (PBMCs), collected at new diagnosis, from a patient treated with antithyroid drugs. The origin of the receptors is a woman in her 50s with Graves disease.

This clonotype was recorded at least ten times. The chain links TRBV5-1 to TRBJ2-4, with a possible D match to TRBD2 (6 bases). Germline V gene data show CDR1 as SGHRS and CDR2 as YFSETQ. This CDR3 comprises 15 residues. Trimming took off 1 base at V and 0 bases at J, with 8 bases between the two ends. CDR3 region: CASSLRGLAKNIQYF. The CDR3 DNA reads TGCGCCAGCAGCTTGCGGGGACTAGCCAAAAACATTCAGTACTTC.

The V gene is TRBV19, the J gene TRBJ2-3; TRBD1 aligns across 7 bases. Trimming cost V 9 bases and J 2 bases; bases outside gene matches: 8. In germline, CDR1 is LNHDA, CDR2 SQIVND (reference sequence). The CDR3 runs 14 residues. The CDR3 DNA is TGTGCCAGCCGGACAGGCCAATTCACAGATACGCAGTATTTT. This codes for CASRTGQFTDTQYF.

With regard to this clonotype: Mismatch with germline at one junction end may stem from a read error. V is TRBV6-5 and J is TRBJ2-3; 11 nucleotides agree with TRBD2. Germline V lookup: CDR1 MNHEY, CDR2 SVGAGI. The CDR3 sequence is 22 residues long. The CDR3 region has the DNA TGTGCCAGCAGTTACCTCCAGACTAGCGGGAAGGGTGTAGTGACTAGCACAGATACGCAGTGTTTT. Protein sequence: CASSYLQTSGKGVVTSTDTQCF.

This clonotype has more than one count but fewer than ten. CDR3 DNA sequence: TGTGCCTGGACCTACGGGGCTCCCACTATTAATGTCTACACCTTC. Encoded protein: CAWTYGAPTINVYTF. V and J are TRBV30 and TRBJ1-2; tentative D call: TRBD1 (5 bases). V lost 4 bases and J 10 bases, leaving 25 bases between the germline ends. From germline, CDR1 is GTSNPN and CDR2 SVGIG (reference sequence). CDR3 length: 15 residues.

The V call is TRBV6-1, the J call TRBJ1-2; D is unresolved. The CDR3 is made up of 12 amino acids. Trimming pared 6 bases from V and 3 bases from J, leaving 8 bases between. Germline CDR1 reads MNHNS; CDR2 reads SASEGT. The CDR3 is CASSNTDYGYTF. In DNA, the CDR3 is TGTGCCAGCAGCAACACAGACTATGGCTACACCTTC.

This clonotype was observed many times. The CDR3 spells CASRVSGTYNEQFF. DNA for the CDR3: TGTGCCAGCAGGGTTAGCGGAACATACAATGAGCAGTTCTTC. The V gene is TRBV7-3, the J gene TRBJ2-1, with D maybe TRBD2 (6 bases). V was clipped by 6 bases and J by 4 bases, with 13 bases between them. The CDR3 has 14 residues. CDR1 is SGHTA and CDR2 is FQGTGA in the germline V gene.

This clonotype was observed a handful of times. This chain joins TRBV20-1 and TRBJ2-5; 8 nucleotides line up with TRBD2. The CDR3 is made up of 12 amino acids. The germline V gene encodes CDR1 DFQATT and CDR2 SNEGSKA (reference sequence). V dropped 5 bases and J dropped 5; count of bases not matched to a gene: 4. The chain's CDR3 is CSARGTSETQYF. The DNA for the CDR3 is TGCAGTGCTCGAGGGACTAGTGAGACCCAGTACTTC.

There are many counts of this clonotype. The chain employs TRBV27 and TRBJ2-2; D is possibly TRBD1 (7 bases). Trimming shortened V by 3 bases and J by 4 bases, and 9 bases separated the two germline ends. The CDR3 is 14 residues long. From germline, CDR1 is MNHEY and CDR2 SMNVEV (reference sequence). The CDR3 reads CASSFQGGTGELFF. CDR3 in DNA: TGTGCCAGCAGTTTCCAGGGGGGCACCGGGGAGCTGTTTTTT.

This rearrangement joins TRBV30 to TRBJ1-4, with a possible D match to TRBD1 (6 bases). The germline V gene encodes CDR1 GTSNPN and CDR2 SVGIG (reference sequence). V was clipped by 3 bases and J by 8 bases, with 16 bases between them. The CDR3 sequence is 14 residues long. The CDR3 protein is CAWRAGAIGEKLFF. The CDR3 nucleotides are TGTGCCTGGAGGGCGGGGGCGATTGGGGAAAAACTGTTTTTT.

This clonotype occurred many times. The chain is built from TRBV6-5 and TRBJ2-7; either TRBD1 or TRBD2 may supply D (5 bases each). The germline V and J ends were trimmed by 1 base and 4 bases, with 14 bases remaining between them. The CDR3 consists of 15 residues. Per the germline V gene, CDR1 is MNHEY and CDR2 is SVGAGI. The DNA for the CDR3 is TGTGCCAGCAGTTACTTGGGGGAAAAGGGGTACGAGCAGTACTTC. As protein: CASSYLGEKGYEQYF.

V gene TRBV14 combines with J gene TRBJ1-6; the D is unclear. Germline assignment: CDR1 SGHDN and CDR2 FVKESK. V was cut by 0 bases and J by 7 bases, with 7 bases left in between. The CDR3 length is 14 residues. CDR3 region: CASSQEPENSPLHF. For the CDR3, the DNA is TGTGCCAGCAGCCAAGAGCCAGAGAATTCACCCCTCCACTTT.

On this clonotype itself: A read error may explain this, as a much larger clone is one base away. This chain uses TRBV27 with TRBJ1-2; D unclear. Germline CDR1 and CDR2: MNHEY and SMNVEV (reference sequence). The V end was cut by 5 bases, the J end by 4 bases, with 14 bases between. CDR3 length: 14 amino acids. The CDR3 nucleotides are TGTGCCAGCAGTAGGATGAGTGTGGGCTATGGCTACACCTTC. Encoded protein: CASSRMSVGYGYTF.

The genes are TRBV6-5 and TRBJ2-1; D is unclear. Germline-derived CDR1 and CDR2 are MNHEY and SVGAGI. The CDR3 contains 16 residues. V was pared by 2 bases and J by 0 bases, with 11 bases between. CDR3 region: CASSYDLLSSYNEQFF. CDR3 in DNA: TGTGCCAGCAGTTACGATCTACTGAGCTCCTACAATGAGCAGTTCTTC.

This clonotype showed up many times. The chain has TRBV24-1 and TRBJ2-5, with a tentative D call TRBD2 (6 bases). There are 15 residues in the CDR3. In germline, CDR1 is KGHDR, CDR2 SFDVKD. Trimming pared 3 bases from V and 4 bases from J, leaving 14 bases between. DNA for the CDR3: TGTGCCACCAGTGATGTCCGGGGGATCCTAGAGACCCAGTACTTC. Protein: CATSDVRGILETQYF.

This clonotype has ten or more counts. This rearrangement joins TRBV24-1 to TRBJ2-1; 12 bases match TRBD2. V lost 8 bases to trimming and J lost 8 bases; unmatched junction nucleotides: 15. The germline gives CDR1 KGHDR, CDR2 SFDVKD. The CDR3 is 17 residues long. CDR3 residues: CATMGFRLAGGYDEQFF. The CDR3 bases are TGTGCCACCATGGGATTTCGGCTAGCGGGAGGGTACGATGAGCAGTTCTTC.

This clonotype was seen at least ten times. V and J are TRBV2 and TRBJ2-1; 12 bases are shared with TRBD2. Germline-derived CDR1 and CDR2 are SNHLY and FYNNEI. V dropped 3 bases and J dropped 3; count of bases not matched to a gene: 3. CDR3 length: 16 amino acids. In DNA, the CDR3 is TGTGCCAGCAGTGATGGACTAGCGGGAAACTACAATGAGCAGTTCTTC. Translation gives CASSDGLAGNYNEQFF.

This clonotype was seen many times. CDR3 sequence: CASSRQTSPVSNTEAFF. The DNA for the CDR3 is TGTGCCAGCAGCCGACAGACAAGTCCTGTATCGAACACTGAAGCTTTCTTT. This chain joins TRBV11-2 and TRBJ1-1; possible D gene TRBD1, 5 bases. Germline V gives CDR1 SGHAT, CDR2 FQNNGV. The CDR3 is 17 residues long. Trimming removed 5 bases from V and 1 base from J, with 20 bases in between.

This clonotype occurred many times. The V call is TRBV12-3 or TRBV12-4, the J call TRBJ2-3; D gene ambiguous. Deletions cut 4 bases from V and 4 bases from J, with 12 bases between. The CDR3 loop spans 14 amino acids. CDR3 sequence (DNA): TGTGCCAGCAGTTCCCGTAGAATTCCAGATACGCAGTATTTT. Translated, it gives CASSSRRIPDTQYF.

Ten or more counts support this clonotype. CDR3 in amino acids: CATRGISGSGANVLTF. The CDR3 DNA follows: TGTGCCACCAGGGGGATTTCGGGATCTGGGGCCAACGTCCTGACTTTC. The chain joins TRBV28 to TRBJ2-6; 7 positions match TRBD1. The CDR3 totals 16 residues. Germline values: CDR1 MDHEN, CDR2 SYDVKM. V gave up 10 bases and J gave up 1 base; unmatched junction bases: 10.

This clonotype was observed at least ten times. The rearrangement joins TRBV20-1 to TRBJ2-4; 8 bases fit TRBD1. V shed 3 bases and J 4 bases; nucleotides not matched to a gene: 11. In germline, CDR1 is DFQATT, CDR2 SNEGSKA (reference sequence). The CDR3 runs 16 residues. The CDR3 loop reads CSASYPNRGEKNIQYF. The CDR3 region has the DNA TGCAGTGCTAGTTACCCCAACAGGGGGGAGAAAAACATTCAGTACTTC.

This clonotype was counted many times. CDR3 bases: TGCGCCAGCAGCTTGGTGCCTAGCGGGAGTATGGGCAATGAGCAGTTCTTC. This encodes CASSLVPSGSMGNEQFF. The rearrangement uses TRBV5-1 and TRBJ2-1; 10 bases line up with TRBD2. CDR1 is SGHRS, CDR2 YFSETQ, per germline. This CDR3 has 17 residues. V dropped 0 bases and J dropped 6; count of bases not matched to a gene: 9.

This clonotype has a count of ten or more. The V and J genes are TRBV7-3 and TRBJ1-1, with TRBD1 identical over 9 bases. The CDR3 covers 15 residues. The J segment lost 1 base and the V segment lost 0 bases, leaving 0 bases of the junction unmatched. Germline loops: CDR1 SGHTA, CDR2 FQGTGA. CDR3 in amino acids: CASSLTGQGNTEAFF. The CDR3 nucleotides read TGTGCCAGCAGCTTAACGGGACAGGGGAACACTGAAGCTTTCTTT.

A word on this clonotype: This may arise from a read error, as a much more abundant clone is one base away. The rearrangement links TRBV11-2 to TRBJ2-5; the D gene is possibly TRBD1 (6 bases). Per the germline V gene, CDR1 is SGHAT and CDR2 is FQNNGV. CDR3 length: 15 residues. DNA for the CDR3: TGTGCCAGCAGCTTATGGGGGCGAAGCCAAGATACCCAGTACTTC. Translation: CASSLWGRSQDTQYF.

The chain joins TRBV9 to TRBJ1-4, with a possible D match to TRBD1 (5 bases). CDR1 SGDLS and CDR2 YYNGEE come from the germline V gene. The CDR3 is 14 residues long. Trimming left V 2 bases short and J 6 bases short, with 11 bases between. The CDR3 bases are TGTGCCAGCAGCGTTTCAGGGCTGGATGAAAAACTGTTTTTT. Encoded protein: CASSVSGLDEKLFF. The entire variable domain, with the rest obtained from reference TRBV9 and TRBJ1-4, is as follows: DSGVTQTPKHLITATGQRVTLRCSPRSGDLSVYWYQQSLDQGLQFLIQYYNGEERAKGNILERFSAQQFPDLHSELNLSSLELGDSALYFCASSVSGLDEKLFFGSGTQLSVL.

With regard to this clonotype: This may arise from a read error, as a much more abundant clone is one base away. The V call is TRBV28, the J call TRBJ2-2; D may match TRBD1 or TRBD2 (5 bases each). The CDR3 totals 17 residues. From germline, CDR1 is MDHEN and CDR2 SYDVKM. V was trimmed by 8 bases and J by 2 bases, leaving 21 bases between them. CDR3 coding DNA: TGTGCCAGCGGAATACGGTCTGTGGGACCTAACACCGGGGAGCTGTTTTTT. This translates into CASGIRSVGPNTGELFF. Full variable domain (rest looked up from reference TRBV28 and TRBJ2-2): DVKVTQSSRYLVKRTGEKVFLECVQDMDHENMFWYRQDPGLGLRLIYFSYDVKMKEKGDIPEGYSVSREKKERFSLILESASTNQTSMYLCASGIRSVGPNTGELFFGEGSRLTVL.

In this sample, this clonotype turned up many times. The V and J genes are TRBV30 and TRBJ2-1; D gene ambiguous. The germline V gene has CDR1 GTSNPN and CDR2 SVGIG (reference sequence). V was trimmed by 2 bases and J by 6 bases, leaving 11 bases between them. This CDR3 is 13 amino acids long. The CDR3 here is CAWSSLSGNEQFF. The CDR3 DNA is TGTGCCTGGAGTAGCCTGTCCGGCAATGAGCAGTTCTTC.

The CDR3 here is CASSSVPYRTGELFF. CDR3 bases: TGTGCCAGCAGCAGTGTTCCCTATAGAACCGGGGAGCTGTTTTTT. The chain joins TRBV3-1 to TRBJ2-2; D not resolved. The CDR3 has 15 amino acids. V lost 5 bases and J 5 bases, leaving 15 bases between the germline ends. The germline V gene encodes CDR1 LGHDT and CDR2 YNNKEL (reference sequence).